Listed here are 20 T cell receptor beta chains from one sample, sequenced in a study of shared clonotypes between healthy human individuals. The repertoire was sequenced with immunoSEQ multiplex PCR; TCRdb's copy has only in-frame clones and lacks some. The profile shows approximately 500,000 clones, approximately 84% of them singletons. Sequenced sample: PBMCs. The source of these receptors is a woman aged 40 to 50 in good health. Some clones in this sample may be carry-over from other donors' samples.

The chain carries TRBV4-3 and TRBJ1-5; D is undetermined. Trimming shortened V by 2 bases and J by 7 bases, and 9 bases separated the two germline ends. The CDR3 totals 13 residues. CDR1 is LGHNA, CDR2 YSLEER, per germline. This CDR3 is CASSQYLEQPQHF. For the CDR3, the DNA is TGCGCCAGCAGCCAATATCTGGAACAGCCCCAGCATTTT.

The sample holds one count of this clone. The chain recombines TRBV5-1 with TRBJ2-7, with D maybe TRBD2 (6 bases). This CDR3 comprises 13 residues. V was cut by 1 base and J by 6 bases, with 11 bases left in between. The germline CDR1 and CDR2 sequences are SGHRS and YFSETQ. The CDR3 DNA reads as TGCGCCAGCAGCTTGTCTAGCGCTTCCGAGCAGTACTTC. Its translation is CASSLSSASEQYF.

Notes on this clone: Possible read error: a much larger clone is one base away. The chain carries TRBV30 and TRBJ2-1; TRBD1 matches at 12 bases. Germline trimming cut 1 base from V and 1 base from J; bases unmatched to any gene: 5. The CDR3 covers 17 residues. Germline CDR1 and CDR2: GTSNPN and SVGIG (reference sequence). The DNA of the CDR3 is TGTGCCTGGAGTGGGGGACAGGGGGCACTATCCTACAATGAGCAGTTCTTC. Protein sequence: CAWSGGQGALSYNEQFF.

The chain combines TRBV28 with TRBJ2-7; possibly TRBD1 for D (6 bases). The V end was cut by 4 bases, the J end by 5 bases, with 18 bases between. This CDR3 is built from 15 residues. The germline V gene has CDR1 MDHEN and CDR2 SYDVKM. This chain's CDR3 is CASSSPTGPLNEQYF. CDR3 coding DNA: TGTGCCAGCAGTTCACCGACAGGACCATTGAACGAGCAGTACTTC.

The V and J genes are TRBV20-1 and TRBJ1-4; D not resolved. With 6 bases removed from V and 9 bases from J, the gap between germline ends came to 8 bases. The germline V gene encodes CDR1 DFQATT and CDR2 SNEGSKA (reference sequence). The CDR3 spans 10 residues. CDR3 DNA sequence: TGCAGTGCCTCACGGAAAAAACTGTTTTTT. This gives the protein CSASRKKLFF.

The chain carries TRBV19 and TRBJ2-1; D possibly corresponds to TRBD2 (6 bases). The length of the CDR3 is 15 residues. The germline gives CDR1 LNHDA, CDR2 SQIVND (reference sequence). Trimming removed 0 bases from V and 7 bases from J, with 13 bases in between. CDR3 loop: CASSIDVTRRNEQFF. The DNA for the CDR3 is TGTGCCAGTAGTATAGATGTGACTAGGCGGAATGAGCAGTTCTTC.

A note on this clone: A far larger clone is one base from this, pointing to a likely read error. The rearrangement joins TRBV28 to TRBJ1-1; TRBD1 agrees at 8 bases. The germline V gene has CDR1 MDHEN and CDR2 SYDVKM. This CDR3 has 12 residues. The CDR3 region is CTSSLLTGEAFF. Written as DNA, the CDR3 is TGTACCAGCAGTTTATTGACAGGGGAGGCTTTCTTT.

The V and J genes are TRBV15 and TRBJ2-6; D is possibly TRBD2 (6 bases). V lost 1 base to trimming and J lost 2 bases, with 18 bases between them. The CDR3 covers 19 residues. Germline CDR1 LNHNV, CDR2 YYDKDF (reference sequence). CDR3 protein: CATSRGAAGPGAGANVLTF. The CDR3 DNA reads as TGTGCCACCAGCAGAGGGGCGGCGGGACCAGGCGCTGGGGCCAACGTCCTGACTTTC.

The rearrangement uses TRBV7-2 and TRBJ1-1, with a weak D call TRBD1 (5 bases). Trimming left V 5 bases short and J 1 base short, with 11 bases between. The CDR3 contains 14 residues. Germline values: CDR1 SGHTA, CDR2 FQGNSA. The CDR3 region is CASSPWGANTEAFF. The CDR3 DNA sequence: TGTGCCAGCAGCCCCTGGGGCGCGAACACTGAAGCTTTCTTT.

At least ten counts were recorded for this clone. This sample includes further DNA sequences coding for the same CDR3. The rearrangement links TRBV30 to TRBJ2-2; possible D gene TRBD1, 5 bases. The germline CDR1 and CDR2 sequences are GTSNPN and SVGIG (reference sequence). CDR3 length equals 13 residues. V was clipped by 3 bases and J by 3 bases, with 8 bases between them. The CDR3: CAWRAGHTGELFF. The CDR3 DNA reads TGTGCCTGGAGGGCAGGGCACACCGGGGAGCTGTTTTTT.

The rearrangement joins TRBV15 to TRBJ2-5; 11 bases are shared with TRBD2. This CDR3 comprises 14 residues. Trimming cost V 1 base and J 7 bases; bases outside gene matches: 2. CDR1 is LNHNV, CDR2 YYDKDF, per germline (reference sequence). CDR3 sequence (DNA): TGTGCCACCAGCAGAGTTCTAGCGGGGGGGACCCAGTACTTC. Protein: CATSRVLAGGTQYF.

The gene calls are TRBV29-1 and TRBJ1-1; D gene uncertain. V was shortened by 8 bases and J by 6 bases, with 13 bases between the two germline ends. The CDR3 length is 11 residues. CDR1 and CDR2 from the germline V gene are SQVTM and ANQGSEA. CDR3 sequence: CSSTLGSEAFF. CDR3 bases: TGCAGCTCAACCCTTGGCTCTGAAGCTTTCTTT.

The chain couples TRBV5-1 to TRBJ2-5, with D tentatively TRBD2 (6 bases). In germline, CDR1 is SGHRS, CDR2 YFSETQ. The CDR3 sequence is 15 residues long. Trimming took off 0 bases at V and 5 bases at J, with 14 bases between the two ends. The CDR3 region is CASSLGTGLRETQYF. The CDR3 region has the DNA TGCGCCAGCAGCTTGGGGACGGGACTCCGGGAGACCCAGTACTTC.

The rearrangement links TRBV4-3 to TRBJ2-7; the match to TRBD1 covers 12 bases. Germline trimming cut 3 bases from V and 5 bases from J; bases unmatched to any gene: 11. Germline lookup yields CDR1 LGHNA and CDR2 YSLEER. The CDR3 is made up of 17 amino acids. CDR3 coding DNA: TGCGCCAGCAGCCAGCTACCTCCGGGACAGGGGGCCGACGAGCAGTACTTC. It is translated as CASSQLPPGQGADEQYF.

The chain recombines TRBV5-1 with TRBJ2-7; TRBD2 matches at 9 bases. V was pared by 4 bases and J by 0 bases, with 5 bases of the junction left unmatched. Germline CDR1 is SGHRS and CDR2 is YFSETQ. CDR3 size: 15 residues. The CDR3 spells CASSPSGRSSYEQYF. The CDR3 coding sequence is TGCGCCAGCAGCCCAAGCGGGAGGAGCTCCTACGAGCAGTACTTC.

Of note for this clone: Only one base separates this from a far larger clonotype, so it likely reflects a read error. Other nucleotide sequences from this sample produce the same CDR3. The CDR3 protein is CSVVLAGVGDTQYF. The CDR3 DNA reads TGCAGCGTTGTACTAGCTGGAGTGGGAGATACGCAGTATTTT. The chain recombines TRBV29-1 with TRBJ2-3, with a weak D call TRBD2 (6 bases). The CDR3 spans 14 residues. Trimming left V 4 bases short and J 5 bases short, with 16 bases between. CDR1 SQVTM and CDR2 ANQGSEA come from the germline V gene.

V usage is TRBV19 and J usage is TRBJ1-5; D is ambiguous. The V end lost 6 bases, the J end lost 5 bases, and 20 bases lay between the germline ends. The length of the CDR3 is 16 residues. Per germline, CDR1 LNHDA and CDR2 SQIVND (reference sequence). This CDR3 is CASRLDGLTGDQPQHF. The CDR3 bases are TGTGCCAGTAGACTCGACGGGCTAACTGGGGATCAGCCCCAGCATTTT.

The chain combines TRBV28 with TRBJ2-3, with a tentative D call TRBD1 (6 bases). Trimming removed 2 bases from V and 0 bases from J, with 15 bases in between. Germline V gene lookup returns CDR1 MDHEN and CDR2 SYDVKM. CDR3 length equals 17 residues. CDR3 sequence (DNA): TGTGCCAGCAGTTTAATAGGGGACACCACTAGCACAGATACGCAGTATTTT. Protein sequence: CASSLIGDTTSTDTQYF.

Worth noting for this clone: A far larger clone lies a single base away; this is likely a read error. The chain joins TRBV6-6 to TRBJ2-2, with D possibly TRBD1 on 5 matching bases. Germline V gene data show CDR1 as MNHNY and CDR2 as SVGAGI (reference sequence). The CDR3 consists of 16 residues. CDR3 nucleotide sequence: TGTGCCAGCGGTTATTCGGGCAGGGCGACGGCCGGGGAGCTGTTTTTT. Protein: CASGYSGRATAGELFF.

J is TRBJ2-2 and V is TRBV6-1, with 12 bases fitting TRBD2. Germline V gene data show CDR1 as MNHNS and CDR2 as SASEGT. Trimming cost V 3 bases and J 8 bases; bases outside gene matches: 4. This CDR3 spans 15 amino acids. CDR3 in DNA: TGTGCCAGCAGTGATCCTAGCGGGAGGGAGGGGGAGCTGTTTTTT. This sequence encodes CASSDPSGREGELFF.